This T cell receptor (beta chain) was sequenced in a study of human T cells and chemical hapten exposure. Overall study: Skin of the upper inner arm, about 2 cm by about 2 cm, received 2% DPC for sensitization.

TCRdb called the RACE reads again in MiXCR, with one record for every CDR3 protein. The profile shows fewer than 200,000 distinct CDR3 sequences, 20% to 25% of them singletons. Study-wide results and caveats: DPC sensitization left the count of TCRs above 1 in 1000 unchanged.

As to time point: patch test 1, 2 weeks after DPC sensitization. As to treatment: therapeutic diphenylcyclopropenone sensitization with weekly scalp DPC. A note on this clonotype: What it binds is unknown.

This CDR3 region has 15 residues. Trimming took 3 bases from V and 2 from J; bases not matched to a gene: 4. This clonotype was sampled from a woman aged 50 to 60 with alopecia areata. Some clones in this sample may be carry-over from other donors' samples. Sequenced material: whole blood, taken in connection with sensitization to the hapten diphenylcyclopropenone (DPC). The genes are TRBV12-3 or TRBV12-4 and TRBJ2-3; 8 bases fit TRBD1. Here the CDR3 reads CASSFRGQVTDTQYF. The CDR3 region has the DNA TGTGCCAGCAGTTTCCGGGGACAGGTCACAGATACGCAGTATTTT.